Listed here are 25 T cell receptor beta chains from one sample, sequenced in a study of blood T cell repertoires in COVID-19. The table came from immunoSEQ multiplex PCR; TCRdb's copy has only in-frame clones and leaves some out. Seen here are 120,000 or so clones, approximately 85% observed once, and the top ten hold over 20%. The sample consisted of peripheral blood. The receptors here all came from a woman at least 80 years old with acute or convalescent COVID-19.

The chain links TRBV7-9 to TRBJ2-7; D is ambiguous. Trimming shortened V by 1 base and J by 0 bases, and 13 bases separated the two germline ends. The CDR3 spans 16 residues. Germline V CDR1 and CDR2: SEHNR, FQNEAQ (reference sequence). CDR3 nucleotide sequence: TGTGCCAGCAGCTTAGGTTCAGTCCCTAGCTCCTACGAGCAGTACTTC. Its translation: CASSLGSVPSSYEQYF.

The chain joins TRBV24-1 to TRBJ1-6; tentative D call: TRBD1 (5 bases). This CDR3 is built from 14 residues. CDR1 and CDR2 from the germline V gene are KGHDR and SFDVKD. The V end lost 3 bases, the J end lost 6 bases, and 8 bases lay between the germline ends. The CDR3 here is CATSDTQGNSPLHF. CDR3 coding DNA: TGTGCCACCAGTGATACTCAGGGTAATTCACCCCTCCACTTT.

J is TRBJ1-2 and V is TRBV19; D gene unclear. CDR1 and CDR2 from the germline V gene are LNHDA and SQIVND (reference sequence). The CDR3 loop spans 16 amino acids. V was cut by 9 bases and J by 6 bases, with 26 bases left in between. CDR3 sequence reads: CASRRREGLPPHGYTF. The CDR3 DNA sequence: TGTGCCAGCCGAAGGAGGGAGGGTCTCCCCCCTCATGGCTACACCTTC.

The genes are TRBV2 and TRBJ2-1; maybe TRBD1 (6 bases). The CDR3 is 12 amino acids. CDR1 SNHLY and CDR2 FYNNEI come from the germline V gene. Trimming shortened V by 8 bases and J by 12 bases, and 17 bases separated the two germline ends. CDR3 sequence reads: CASRSTGYAQFF. The CDR3 DNA sequence: TGTGCCAGCCGATCAACAGGGTACGCGCAGTTCTTC.

The chain links TRBV7-8 to TRBJ2-2; TRBD1 might be the D (5 bases). Germline CDR1 is SGHVS and CDR2 is FQNEAQ. The V end lost 5 bases, the J end lost 5 bases, and 12 bases lay between the germline ends. There are 14 residues in the CDR3. The CDR3 protein is CASSPEGDTGELFF. In DNA form, the CDR3 reads TGTGCCAGCAGCCCCGAAGGGGATACCGGGGAGCTGTTTTTT.

The chain uses TRBV7-2 and TRBJ1-2; a possible D gene is TRBD1 (5 bases). Germline assignment: CDR1 SGHTA and CDR2 FQGNSA. V lost 2 bases, J lost 9 bases, and 13 bases lay in between. CDR3 length equals 13 residues. CDR3 region: CASSLTQERRYTF. Written as DNA, the CDR3 is TGTGCCAGCAGCTTAACACAGGAGCGCCGCTACACCTTC.

The CDR3 is CASSGGRGSNGYTF. The DNA of the CDR3 is TGTGCCAGCAGTGGGGGGCGGGGGTCCAATGGCTACACCTTC. The gene calls are TRBV27 and TRBJ1-2; maybe TRBD1 (6 bases). V dropped 5 bases and J dropped 6 bases, with 16 bases sitting between them. From germline, CDR1 is MNHEY and CDR2 SMNVEV (reference sequence). The CDR3 consists of 14 residues.

The chain joins TRBV6-5 to TRBJ1-4, with 9 nucleotides matching TRBD1. The CDR3 extends over 14 amino acids. The V gene's germline CDR1 is MNHEY and CDR2 SVGAGI. With V trimmed by 7 bases and J by 8 bases, 8 bases remained unmatched. CDR3 coding DNA: TGTGCCAGCATGACCCGACAGGGGGAGGAAAAACTGTTTTTT. It yields the protein CASMTRQGEEKLFF.

The chain joins TRBV9 to TRBJ1-2; no clear D gene. Germline CDR1 SGDLS, CDR2 YYNGEE. V lost 6 bases, J lost 4 bases, and 16 bases lay in between. The CDR3 spans 14 residues. CDR3 in DNA: TGTGCCAGCAACCCAGGCCCCTCGAGCTATGGCTACACCTTC. Its translation is CASNPGPSSYGYTF.

The chain couples TRBV29-1 to TRBJ1-3; D is undetermined. With 0 bases removed from V and 1 base from J, the gap between germline ends came to 7 bases. CDR1 and CDR2 from the germline V gene are SQVTM and ANQGSEA. The CDR3 runs 14 residues. In nucleotides, the CDR3 is TGCAGCGTTGAAGATCCAGGATCTGGAAACACCATATATTTT. Translated, it gives CSVEDPGSGNTIYF.

The chain employs TRBV6-2 or TRBV6-3 and TRBJ1-5; the match to TRBD1 covers 9 bases. The junction had 9 bases not matched to a gene; V was cut back by 6 bases and J by 6 bases. This CDR3 comprises 15 residues. Looked up from germline, CDR1 is MNHEY and CDR2 is SVGEGT. The CDR3 DNA is TGTGCCAGCAGCATAGTACAGGGGGCAGGTCAGCCCCAGCATTTT. It yields the protein CASSIVQGAGQPQHF.

The chain uses TRBV19 and TRBJ1-1; D gene uncertain. The CDR3 is 13 residues long. V lost 4 bases, J lost 3 bases, and 9 bases lay in between. The germline CDR1 and CDR2 sequences are LNHDA and SQIVND (reference sequence). CDR3 sequence: CASSSQLDTEAFF. CDR3 nucleotide sequence: TGTGCCAGTAGTAGCCAGTTGGACACTGAAGCTTTCTTT.

This clone was detected only a few times. The rearrangement joins TRBV18 to TRBJ1-1; D gene ambiguous. V lost 6 bases and J lost 4, with 21 bases in between. The CDR3 extends over 16 amino acids. Germline CDR1 KGHSH, CDR2 LQKENI. The CDR3 nucleotides read TGTGCCAGCTCCTCGGTCCCGGGTCGTTCGGGCACTGAAGCTTTCTTT. Its translation: CASSSVPGRSGTEAFF. The variable domain in full, with the rest retrieved from reference TRBV18 and TRBJ1-1, is NAGVMQNPRHLVRRRGQEARLRCSPMKGHSHVYWYRQLPEEGLKFMVYLQKENIIDESGMPKERFSAEFPKEGPSILRIQQVVRGDSAAYFCASSSVPGRSGTEAFFGQGTRLTVV.

J is TRBJ1-6 and V is TRBV3-1 (or the pseudogene TRBV3-2); D remains unclear. CDR3 length: 12 amino acids. The V gene's germline CDR1 is LGHDT and CDR2 YNNKEL (reference sequence). V was trimmed by 3 bases and J by 10 bases, leaving 7 bases between them. The CDR3 spells CASSQLNSPLHF. CDR3 nucleotides: TGTGCCAGCAGCCAGCTAAACTCACCCCTCCACTTT.

The chain recombines TRBV2 with TRBJ2-1; TRBD2 matches 9 bases. This CDR3 has 14 amino acids. V dropped 4 bases and J dropped 9; count of bases not matched to a gene: 7. CDR1 SNHLY and CDR2 FYNNEI come from the germline V gene. The CDR3 coding sequence is TGTGCCAGCAGTGGGCGGGGGGGCTCAGTTGAGCAGTTCTTC. Translation gives CASSGRGGSVEQFF.

The chain has TRBV20-1 and TRBJ1-2; D unresolved. Trimming took 3 bases from V and 1 from J, leaving 3 bases between them. Germline CDR1 reads DFQATT; CDR2 reads SNEGSKA (reference sequence). The CDR3 length is 11 residues. CDR3 in amino acids: CSASGNYGYTF. The CDR3 nucleotides are TGCAGTGCTAGCGGTAACTATGGCTACACCTTC.

The chain recombines TRBV5-1 with TRBJ2-1, with D tentatively TRBD2 (5 bases). Germline V gene data show CDR1 as SGHRS and CDR2 as YFSETQ. Trimming took off 4 bases at V and 9 bases at J, with 14 bases between the two ends. The CDR3 runs 13 residues. The CDR3 sequence: CASSIGLLAEQFF. CDR3 bases: TGCGCCAGCAGCATAGGACTCCTAGCTGAGCAGTTCTTC. The full variable domain, with the rest looked up from reference TRBV5-1 and TRBJ2-1, is KAGVTQTPRYLIKTRGQQVTLSCSPISGHRSVSWYQQTPGQGLQFLFEYFSETQRNKGNFPGRFSGRQFSNSRSEMNVSTLELGDSALYLCASSIGLLAEQFFGPGTRLTVL.

The CDR3 loop reads CASLTGINQPQHF. CDR3 nucleotides: TGTGCCAGCCTAACAGGTATTAATCAGCCCCAGCATTTT. V usage is TRBV18 and J usage is TRBJ1-5; maybe TRBD1 (5 bases). CDR1 is KGHSH, CDR2 LQKENI, per germline. The CDR3 covers 13 residues. V lost 8 bases, J lost 4 bases, and 12 bases lay in between.

The gene calls are TRBV11-2 and TRBJ1-1; tentative D call: TRBD1 (6 bases). The CDR3 extends over 12 amino acids. V was cut by 5 bases and J by 8 bases, with 12 bases left in between. Germline CDR1 reads SGHAT; CDR2 reads FQNNGV. The DNA of the CDR3 is TGTGCCAGCAGCCGACCTGGGACAGAAGCTTTCTTT. Translated, it gives CASSRPGTEAFF.

The V gene is TRBV9, the J gene TRBJ2-1; TRBD1 agrees at 9 bases. Trimming cost V 0 bases and J 7 bases; bases outside gene matches: 8. CDR3 length: 16 residues. CDR1 and CDR2 from the germline V gene are SGDLS and YYNGEE. The CDR3 region is CASSVAAGQGTNEQFF. As DNA, the CDR3 is TGTGCCAGCAGCGTAGCTGCGGGACAGGGCACAAATGAGCAGTTCTTC. Full variable domain (outside the CDR3, taken from reference TRBV9 and TRBJ2-1): DSGVTQTPKHLITATGQRVTLRCSPRSGDLSVYWYQQSLDQGLQFLIQYYNGEERAKGNILERFSAQQFPDLHSELNLSSLELGDSALYFCASSVAAGQGTNEQFFGPGTRLTVL.

This clone was found a few times. The genes are TRBV5-1 and TRBJ2-5, with TRBD1 matching over 8 bases. The CDR3 totals 15 residues. With 2 bases clipped from V and 0 bases from J, the junction kept 3 bases outside the gene matches. Per the germline V gene, CDR1 is SGHRS and CDR2 is YFSETQ. CDR3 loop: CASSLQGGYQETQYF. CDR3 in DNA: TGCGCCAGCAGCTTACAGGGGGGTTACCAAGAGACCCAGTACTTC.

The gene calls are TRBV5-1 and TRBJ2-3, with TRBD1 as a possible D gene (6 bases). The CDR3 length is 15 residues. Germline V CDR1 and CDR2: SGHRS, YFSETQ. V was clipped by 0 bases and J by 2 bases, with 10 bases between them. The CDR3 is CASSLGQVVTDTQYF. The DNA for the CDR3 is TGCGCCAGCAGCTTGGGACAGGTCGTCACAGATACGCAGTATTTT.

The chain recombines TRBV6-5 with TRBJ2-5, with D tentatively TRBD1 (6 bases). With 5 bases removed from V and 4 bases from J, the gap between germline ends came to 14 bases. The CDR3 loop spans 14 amino acids. The germline V gene has CDR1 MNHEY and CDR2 SVGAGI. CDR3 bases: TGTGCCAGCAGTACGTCAGGGGCCAGAGAGACCCAGTACTTC. Protein sequence: CASSTSGARETQYF.

This clone appeared a few times. The chain couples TRBV28 to TRBJ1-5; D ambiguous. V shed 5 bases and J shed 3 bases, with 20 bases lying between them. CDR3 length equals 17 residues. Germline V gene lookup returns CDR1 MDHEN and CDR2 SYDVKM. CDR3 DNA: TGTGCCAGCAGTCCCCCGCGTAGAGGGCGATCCAATCAGCCCCAGCATTTT. Its translation is CASSPPRRGRSNQPQHF.

J is TRBJ1-3 and V is TRBV10-3; the match to TRBD1 covers 7 bases. CDR1 and CDR2 (germline): ENHRY, SYGVKD. The CDR3 covers 15 residues. V dropped 6 bases and J dropped 0; count of bases not matched to a gene: 5. The CDR3 nucleotides read TGTGCCATCAGGGGGACAGCTTCCTCTGGAAACACCATATATTTT. The encoded protein is CAIRGTASSGNTIYF.